The rows below give T cell receptor beta chains drawn from one sample of a study of breast tumors, draining lymph nodes, adjacent tissues. TCRdb analysed the multiplex PCR reads with MiXCR anew, one entry per CDR3 protein. This table holds roughly 100,000 distinct CDR3 sequences, 30% found once. Sequenced input: axillary lymph node tissue. These receptors were obtained from a female donor with breast cancer. Some clones in this sample may be carry-over from other donors' samples. The CDR3 runs from the conserved cysteine through the conserved F or W. The order of the fields is D gene, J gene, clone size, V gene, CDR3 DNA, CDR3 protein. A D gene is named only where the DNA matches it firmly. Clone size appears in some rows only: once, few, many, or a class for an expanded clone.

TRBD1 TRBJ2-7 many TRBV18 TGTGCCAGCTCACTAAACCACGGGACAGGGGGCGCCGAGCAGTACTTC CASSLNHGTGGAEQYF
TRBD2 TRBJ2-7 many TRBV27 TGTGCCAGCAGTTTATCGGCCACGGGCGGGAGGACCTACGAGCAGTACTTC CASSLSATGGRTYEQYF
TRBD2 TRBJ2-6 few TRBV28 TGTGCCAGCAGTTCCGCGGGACTAGCTAACAGTGCAGGGGCCAACGTCCTGACTTTC CASSSAGLANSAGANVLTF
NA TRBJ2-2 many TRBV6-1 TGTGCCAGTGGGAGCGGAATTAACACCGGGGAGCTGTTTTTT CASGSGINTGELFF
TRBD2 TRBJ2-5 NA TRBV2 TGTGCCAGCAGTCGACTAGCGTACCAAGAGACCCAGTACTTC CASSRLAYQETQYF
NA TRBJ2-1 few TRBV3-1 TGTGCCAGCAGCCTAGGAAGGGGAGGATTTCTGAGTAATGAGCAGTTCTTC CASSLGRGGFLSNEQFF
TRBD2 TRBJ2-1 many TRBV20-1 TGCAGTGCTAGCGGGGGGGCCATAAATGAGCAGTTCTTC CSASGGAINEQFF
NA TRBJ1-4 NA TRBV9 TGTGCCAGCAGCCCAACCCCAGTTTTTAATGAAAAACTGTTTTTT CASSPTPVFNEKLFF
NA TRBJ1-6 many TRBV28 TGTGCCAGCAGCCAGGACGGATATTCACCCCTCCACTTT CASSQDGYSPLHF
NA TRBJ1-3 NA TRBV6-5 TGTGCCAGCAGTCACGGACTAGTCGGAAACACCATATATTTC CASSHGLVGNTIYF
NA TRBJ2-1 many TRBV6-5 TGTGCCAGCAGTTACGTGGGGGCCGGTGTCGATGAGCAGTTCTTC CASSYVGAGVDEQFF
TRBD2 TRBJ2-1 NA TRBV25-1 TGTGCCAGCAGCGGAAGTAGCGGGAGGAACTACGATGAGCAGTTCTTT CASSGSSGRNYDEQFF
NA TRBJ2-2 NA TRBV7-9 TGTGCCAGCAGTCCCCAGGGCTGTGCGAACACCGGGGAGCTGTTTTTT CASSPQGCANTGELFF
NA TRBJ1-1 few TRBV5-6 TGTGCCAGCAGCTTGGTATTACAGAACACTGAAGCTTTCTTT CASSLVLQNTEAFF
TRBD1 TRBJ1-3 many TRBV12-3/TRBV12-4 TGTGCCAGCAGACCGGGGACAGGGGCGGGAAACACCATATATTTT CASRPGTGAGNTIYF
NA TRBJ2-5 NA TRBV20-1 TGCAGTGCTGAGATATTAGAGACCCAGTACTTC CSAEILETQYF
NA TRBJ2-7 many TRBV5-8 TGTGCCAGCAGACAGAACTATGGGACGGGTCTTGGTGAGCAGTACTTC CASRQNYGTGLGEQYF
TRBD1 TRBJ1-4 many TRBV6-6 TGTGCCAGCAGTCACCCGGGACAGGGGGCGGGAAAACTGTTTTTT CASSHPGQGAGKLFF
NA TRBJ2-2 many TRBV7-9 TGTGCCAGCAGTCCAATGCGACATCCAAGCGGGGAGCTGTTTTTT CASSPMRHPSGELFF
NA TRBJ1-1 NA TRBV5-1 TGCGCCAACAGCTTGGGGCAGCCCAGAAACACTGAAGCTTTCTTT CANSLGQPRNTEAFF
TRBD1 TRBJ1-2 many TRBV7-8 TGTGCCAGCAGCGAGGGGACAGGGGTGATTAGGACCTTC CASSEGTGVIRTF
TRBD1 TRBJ1-1 NA TRBV6-1 TGTGTCAGCAGTGAAGCAGGGGGCACTGAAGCTTTCTTT CVSSEAGGTEAFF
NA TRBJ2-3 NA TRBV7-9 TGTGCCAGCAGCTTTTTATCGGCCCCAGATACGCAGTATTTT CASSFLSAPDTQYF
TRBD1 TRBJ2-1 few TRBV2 TGTGCCAGCAGCACAGGGGAAGATGAGCAGTTCTTC CASSTGEDEQFF
NA TRBJ2-3 NA TRBV6-6 TGTGCCAGCAGCCTAGCAGGCTCTCTAAACACAGATACGCAGTATTTT CASSLAGSLNTDTQYF
NA TRBJ2-5 NA TRBV18 TGTGCCAGCTCACCACCAGGGGTAGTTCAAGAGACCCAGTACTTC CASSPPGVVQETQYF
TRBD1 TRBJ1-2 once TRBV12-3/TRBV12-4 TGTGCCAGCAGTTCCACCGGGACAGGGAACGGCTACACCTTC CASSSTGTGNGYTF
NA TRBJ1-5 NA TRBV6-6 TGTGCCAGCAGTTACTCTGAACAGATACACAATCAGCCCCAGCATTTT CASSYSEQIHNQPQHF
TRBD1 TRBJ1-2 many TRBV19 TGTGCCAGTAGTACTTCAACAGGGGGCGGCTATGGCTACACCTTC CASSTSTGGGYGYTF
TRBD2 TRBJ2-1 many TRBV9 TGTGCCAGCAGCTCCCAAGGGGGAAAGCGGGGGGGCCTCGGTGAGCAGTTCTTC CASSSQGGKRGGLGEQFF
NA TRBJ2-1 many TRBV9 TGTGCCAGCAGCGCTAGGGGGGGGACCTACAATGAGCAGTTCTTC CASSARGGTYNEQFF
TRBD1 TRBJ2-1 many TRBV19 TGTGCCAGTAAGATAGGGACAGGGAGGATCAATGAGCAGTTCTTC CASKIGTGRINEQFF
NA TRBJ1-1 few TRBV3-1 TGTGCCAGCAGCCAAAGCGGCGTCACTGAAGCTTTCTTT CASSQSGVTEAFF
TRBD2 TRBJ2-5 few TRBV6-1 TGTGCCAGCAGTCTGACTAGCGGGGGGGCAATAAAGACCCAGTACTTC CASSLTSGGAIKTQYF
NA TRBJ2-5 many TRBV6-6 TGTGCCAGCACCTCTCCGTCGGGACAGACCCAGTACTTC CASTSPSGQTQYF
TRBD1 TRBJ1-1 once TRBV6-6 TGTGCCAGCAGTCCCGGGACAGGGGTTAAGAACACTGAAGCTTTCTTT CASSPGTGVKNTEAFF